The rows below give T cell receptor beta chains drawn from one sample of a study of blood T cell repertoires in COVID-19. Repertoires were generated with immunoSEQ multiplex PCR, while TCRdb's copy carries only in-frame clones and drops some. Of 100,000 to 150,000 clones listed, about 80% are singletons. Specimen: PBMCs or T cells enriched from blood (not recorded which). The receptors derive from a man in his forties with acute COVID-19. The CDR3 runs from the conserved cysteine through the conserved F or W. A D gene is named only where the DNA matches it firmly. A row's size may be missing; if present it is once, few, many or a size class.

j_call v_call clone_size d_call cdr3_nt cdr3_aa
TRBJ1-1 TRBV29-1 - - TGCAGCGTTGAAGAGGGGGGTGGCGGCACTGAAGCTTTCTTT CSVEEGGGGTEAFF
TRBJ2-3 TRBV29-1 - TRBD1 TGCAGCGCTAACAGGGGACCAGATACGCAGTATTTT CSANRGPDTQYF
TRBJ1-6 TRBV18 once - TGTGCCAGCTCACCGGCACAGGCCAATTCACCCCTCCACTTT CASSPAQANSPLHF
TRBJ2-6 TRBV6-1 once - TGTGCCAGCAGTGACCCTAGCATCTCTGGGGCCAACGTCCTGACTTTC CASSDPSISGANVLTF
TRBJ2-7 TRBV7-3 - TRBD2 TGTGCCAGCAGCCCCGGACTAGATCCGGACGAGCAGTACTTC CASSPGLDPDEQYF
TRBJ2-7 TRBV7-3 few TRBD1 TGTGCCAGCAGCCGCGGGACAGGGGAGCAGTACTTC CASSRGTGEQYF
TRBJ1-1 TRBV3-1/TRBV3-2 - - TGTGCCAGCAGCTCCAGTTTCCTGAACACTGAAGCTTTCTTT CASSSSFLNTEAFF
TRBJ2-1 TRBV5-1 - TRBD2 TGCGCCAGCAGCGCTACTAGCGGGACTTTCTCCTACAATGAGCAGTTCTTC CASSATSGTFSYNEQFF
TRBJ2-7 TRBV7-2 - TRBD2 TGTGCCAGCAGCTTTGCCTCCGGGACTAGCGGGTTCAGCTCCTACGAGCAGTACTTC CASSFASGTSGFSSYEQYF
TRBJ2-3 TRBV5-1 - TRBD1 TGCGCCAGCAGCTTCGGGACAGGGGGTCCTATTCGCACAGATACGCAGTATTTT CASSFGTGGPIRTDTQYF
TRBJ1-4 TRBV19 - TRBD1 TGTGCCAGTAGTGTCATCGAGACAGGGGAGTATGAAGGACTGTTTTTT CASSVIETGEYEGLFF
TRBJ2-5 TRBV5-1 - - TGCGCCAGCAGCCCCAATCAGGGTCAAGAGACCCAGTACTTC CASSPNQGQETQYF
TRBJ1-1 TRBV27 - - TGTGCCAGCAGTTTCGGGACAAATCGGGCTGAAGCTTTCTTT CASSFGTNRAEAFF
TRBJ2-7 TRBV27 - TRBD2 TGTGCCAGCAGTTTCGGAGCGGGAGTATACTACGAGCAGTACTTC CASSFGAGVYYEQYF
TRBJ1-4 TRBV6-5 - TRBD1 TGTGCCAGCAGTCTGGGACAGGGTTATGAAAAACTGTTTTTT CASSLGQGYEKLFF
TRBJ2-2 TRBV23-1 once TRBD1 TGCGCCAGCAGTCATCTGGGACAGGGGGCCCCGAACACCGGGGAGCTGTTTTTT CASSHLGQGAPNTGELFF
TRBJ2-3 TRBV5-1 once TRBD2 TGCGCCAGCAGTCCAGGACTAGCGGAGTACACAGATACGCAGTATTTT CASSPGLAEYTDTQYF
TRBJ2-1 TRBV19 - TRBD2 TGTGCCAGTAGTATTTCTAGCGGGGGTTACAATGAGCAGTTCTTC CASSISSGGYNEQFF
TRBJ2-7 TRBV13 - TRBD1 TGTGCCAGCAGCCTAGGGGACAGGGAAGGCGAGCAGTACTTC CASSLGDREGEQYF
TRBJ2-1 TRBV28 few - TGTGCCAGCAGCCCAGGGGATGACAGCTACAATGAGCAGTTCTTC CASSPGDDSYNEQFF